The clone carrying this TCR beta chain was seen repeatedly, ten times or more. Its specificity is not known. The entry originates in a study of T-cell reconstitution after alpha-beta-depleted transplantation in children. As it was prepared, the TCRbeta library received unique molecular identifiers. TCRdb reprocessed the PCR reads with MiXCR, giving one entry per CDR3 protein. The sample contains over 150,000 distinct CDR3 sequences, roughly 6.3% of which appear only once. Findings and caveats of the study: After transplant, at about two months, alpha-beta T cells were reportedly derived from several hundred expanded graft clones. Where some patients showed high TCRbeta diversity at day 60, it came from recipient T cells and thymic progenitors that had survived. Newly produced T cells mostly accounted for T-cell counts and diversity one year post-transplant.

CDR1 SSHAT and CDR2 FNYEAQ come from the germline V gene (reference sequence). V was pared by 5 bases and J by 5 bases, with 10 bases of the junction left unmatched. The CDR3 loop spans 15 amino acids. The sequence was obtained from a girl under two years old with combined immunodeficiency, due to receive a stem cell transplant. Sample: PBMCs, taken before TCRalphabeta/CD19-depleted stem cell transplant. The chain is built from TRBV7-7 and TRBJ2-5; 8 bases fit TRBD1. CDR3 nucleotide sequence: TGTGCCAGCAGCCCCACCTTCGACAGGGGTGAGACCCAGTACTTC. It yields the protein CASSPTFDRGETQYF.